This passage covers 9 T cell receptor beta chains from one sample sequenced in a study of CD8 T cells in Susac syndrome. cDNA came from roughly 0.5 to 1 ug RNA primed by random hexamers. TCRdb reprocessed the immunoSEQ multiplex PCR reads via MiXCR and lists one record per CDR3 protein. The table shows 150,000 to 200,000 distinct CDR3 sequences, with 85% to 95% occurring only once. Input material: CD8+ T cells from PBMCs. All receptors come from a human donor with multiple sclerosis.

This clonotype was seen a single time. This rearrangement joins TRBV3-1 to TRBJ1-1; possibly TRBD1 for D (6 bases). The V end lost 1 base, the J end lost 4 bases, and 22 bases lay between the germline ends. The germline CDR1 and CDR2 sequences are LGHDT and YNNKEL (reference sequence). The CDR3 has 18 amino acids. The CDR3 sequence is CASSQAGELSFGGTEAFF. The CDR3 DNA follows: TGTGCCAGCAGCCAAGCAGGGGAATTGTCGTTTGGGGGCACTGAAGCTTTCTTT.

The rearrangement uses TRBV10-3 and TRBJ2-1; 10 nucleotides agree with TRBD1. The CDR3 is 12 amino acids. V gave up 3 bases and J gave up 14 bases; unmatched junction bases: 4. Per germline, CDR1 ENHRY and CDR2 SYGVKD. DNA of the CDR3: TGTGCCATCAGTGACCCCGGGACAGGGGAGTTCTTC. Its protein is CAISDPGTGEFF.

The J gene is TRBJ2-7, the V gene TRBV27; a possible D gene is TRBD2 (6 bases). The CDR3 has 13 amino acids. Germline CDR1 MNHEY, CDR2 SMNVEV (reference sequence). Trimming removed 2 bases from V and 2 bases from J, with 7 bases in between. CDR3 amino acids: CASSLGGTYEQYF. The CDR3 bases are TGTGCCAGCAGTTTAGGGGGGACCTACGAGCAGTACTTC.

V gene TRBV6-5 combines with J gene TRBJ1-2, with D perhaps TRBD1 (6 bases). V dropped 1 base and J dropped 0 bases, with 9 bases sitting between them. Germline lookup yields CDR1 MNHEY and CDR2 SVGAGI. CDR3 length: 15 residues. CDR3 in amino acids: CASSYLTGSNYGYTF. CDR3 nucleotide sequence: TGTGCCAGCAGTTACTTGACAGGATCTAACTATGGCTACACCTTC.

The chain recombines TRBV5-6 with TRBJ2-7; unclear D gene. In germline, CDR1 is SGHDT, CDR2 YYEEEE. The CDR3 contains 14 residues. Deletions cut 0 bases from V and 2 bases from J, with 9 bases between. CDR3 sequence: CASSLVSSTYEQYF. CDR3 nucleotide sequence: TGTGCCAGCAGCTTGGTGTCCAGCACCTACGAGCAGTACTTC.

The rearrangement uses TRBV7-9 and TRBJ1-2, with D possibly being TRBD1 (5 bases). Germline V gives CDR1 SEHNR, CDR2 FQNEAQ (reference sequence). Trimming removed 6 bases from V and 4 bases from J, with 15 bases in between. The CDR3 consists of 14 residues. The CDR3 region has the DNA TGTGCCAGCAGTCCTGGTAGGACAAGCTATGGCTACACCTTC. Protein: CASSPGRTSYGYTF.

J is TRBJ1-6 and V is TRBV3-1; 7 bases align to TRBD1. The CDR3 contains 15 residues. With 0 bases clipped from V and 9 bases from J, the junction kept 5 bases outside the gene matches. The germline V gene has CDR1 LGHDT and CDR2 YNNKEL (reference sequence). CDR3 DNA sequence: TGTGCCAGCAGCCAAGATGGGGACAGATTTTCACCCCTCCACTTT. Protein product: CASSQDGDRFSPLHF.

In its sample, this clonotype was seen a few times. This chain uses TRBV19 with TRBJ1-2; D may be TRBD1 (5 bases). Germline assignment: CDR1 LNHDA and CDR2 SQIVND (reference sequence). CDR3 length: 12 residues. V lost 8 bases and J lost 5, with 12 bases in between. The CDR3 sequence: CASRGSAYGYTF. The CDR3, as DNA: TGTGCCAGTCGGGGCAGCGCGTATGGCTACACCTTC.

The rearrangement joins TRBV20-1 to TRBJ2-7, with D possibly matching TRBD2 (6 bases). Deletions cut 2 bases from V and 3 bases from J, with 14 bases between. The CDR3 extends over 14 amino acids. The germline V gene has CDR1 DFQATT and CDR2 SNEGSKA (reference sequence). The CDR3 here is CSARTSEGIYEQYF. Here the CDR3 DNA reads TGCAGTGCTAGAACCTCGGAGGGAATCTACGAGCAGTACTTC.